Below, 18 T cell receptor beta chains from the same sample are listed, as sequenced in a study of T cell responses to AZD1222 COVID-19 vaccine. Sequencing was performed with immunoSEQ multiplex PCR; in TCRdb, only in-frame clones are kept and a portion is missing. The repertoire holds 130,000 to 150,000 clones, with about 92% as singletons. Sequenced here: peripheral blood, sampled on day 0 of AZD1222 vaccination. The receptors come from an adult in good health.

This clone appeared once. The chain links TRBV11-1 to TRBJ1-1; D possibly corresponds to TRBD1 (5 bases). CDR1 and CDR2 (germline): SGHAT, FQDESV (reference sequence). Trimming shortened V by 4 bases and J by 4 bases, and 19 bases separated the two germline ends. The CDR3 loop spans 16 amino acids. CDR3 sequence (DNA): TGTGCCAGCAGCTCCCACACCCTGGTAGGGACCACTGAAGCTTTCTTT. It yields the protein CASSSHTLVGTTEAFF.

In nucleotides, the CDR3 is TGTGCCAGCAGCTTAAAACTAGCGGGGGGGCAAGGCACAGATACGCAGTATTTT. Its translation is CASSLKLAGGQGTDTQYF. The V gene is TRBV7-2, the J gene TRBJ2-3; 13 nucleotides agree with TRBD2. The germline V gene has CDR1 SGHTA and CDR2 FQGNSA. The CDR3 is 18 amino acids. V lost 2 bases, J lost 1 base, and 6 bases stayed unmatched. Filled out from reference TRBV7-2 and TRBJ2-3, the complete variable domain reads GAGVSQSPSNKVTEKGKDVELRCDPISGHTALYWYRQSLGQGLEFLIYFQGNSAPDKSGLPSDRFSAERTGGSVSTLTIQRTQQEDSAVYLCASSLKLAGGQGTDTQYFGPGTRLTVL.

V and J are TRBV6-4 and TRBJ2-2, with 8 bases lining up with TRBD2. The CDR3 has 15 residues. The germline CDR1 and CDR2 sequences are MRHNA and SNTAGT. J lost 6 bases, V lost 5 bases, and 8 bases had no gene match. Here the CDR3 DNA reads TGTGCCAGCAGTCCCCGGAAGCGGGGGTCCGGGGAGCTGTTTTTT. This encodes CASSPRKRGSGELFF.

This clone was recorded only once. The chain uses TRBV19 and TRBJ2-1; D could derive from TRBD1 or TRBD2 (5 bases each). V gave up 6 bases and J gave up 16 bases, with 22 bases separating them. The germline CDR1 and CDR2 sequences are LNHDA and SQIVND (reference sequence). CDR3 length equals 13 residues. The CDR3, as DNA: TGTGCCAGTAGGAGGTTTTTTGGGACCCCGGAATTCTTC. It translates to CASRRFFGTPEFF.

The chain has TRBV6-6 and TRBJ2-5; 8 bases agree with TRBD2. CDR3 size: 13 residues. Trimming removed 8 bases from V and 5 bases from J; junction bases left unmatched: 7. Looked up from germline, CDR1 is MNHNY and CDR2 is SVGAGI (reference sequence). In nucleotides, the CDR3 is TGTGCCAGCGGCCGGGGGGGCCGGGAGACCCAGTACTTC. As protein: CASGRGGRETQYF.

The chain joins TRBV15 to TRBJ2-7; either TRBD1 or TRBD2 may supply D (5 bases each). The V gene's germline CDR1 is LNHNV and CDR2 YYDKDF (reference sequence). There are 15 residues in the CDR3. V lost 0 bases, J lost 6 bases, and 15 bases lay in between. CDR3 in amino acids: CATSREGVMGSEQYF. The CDR3 coding sequence is TGTGCCACCAGCAGAGAGGGGGTGATGGGGTCCGAGCAGTACTTC. Together with reference TRBV15 and TRBJ2-7, the CDR3 gives the full variable domain: DAMVIQNPRYQVTQFGKPVTLSCSQTLNHNVMYWYQQKSSQAPKLLFHYYDKDFNNEADTPDNFQSRRPNTSFCFLDIRSPGLGDTAMYLCATSREGVMGSEQYFGPGTRLTVT.

J is TRBJ2-3 and V is TRBV5-1; the D gene could be TRBD1 or TRBD2 (5 bases each). Germline V gene data show CDR1 as SGHRS and CDR2 as YFSETQ. CDR3 size: 13 residues. V lost 4 bases to trimming and J lost 6 bases, with 12 bases between them. CDR3 sequence: CASSTAGADTQYF. The CDR3 DNA reads TGCGCCAGCAGCACGGCCGGGGCCGATACGCAGTATTTT. Variable domain in full (rest from reference TRBV5-1 and TRBJ2-3): KAGVTQTPRYLIKTRGQQVTLSCSPISGHRSVSWYQQTPGQGLQFLFEYFSETQRNKGNFPGRFSGRQFSNSRSEMNVSTLELGDSALYLCASSTAGADTQYFGPGTRLTVL.

This CDR3 is CASSSITGELFF. CDR3 nucleotides: TGTGCCAGCAGCTCAATCACCGGGGAGCTGTTTTTT. The chain has TRBV5-4 and TRBJ2-2; no clear D. Trimming removed 3 bases from V and 4 bases from J, with 4 bases in between. The CDR3 is made up of 12 amino acids. CDR1 is SGHNT and CDR2 is YYREEE in the germline V gene (reference sequence).

This chain uses TRBV27 with TRBJ1-2; D may be TRBD1 (6 bases). Trimming cost V 3 bases and J 3 bases, with 14 bases left between them. The germline V gene has CDR1 MNHEY and CDR2 SMNVEV (reference sequence). The CDR3 has 15 residues. Written as DNA, the CDR3 is TGTGCCAGCAGTTTGGGGGGGCGCGGGGACTATGGCTACACCTTC. This gives the protein CASSLGGRGDYGYTF.

This chain connects TRBV2 to TRBJ2-1, with 8 bases aligning to TRBD1. Germline V gene data show CDR1 as SNHLY and CDR2 as FYNNEI. This CDR3 spans 15 amino acids. The ends lost 6 bases at V and 12 bases at J; junction bases unmatched: 16. The CDR3 sequence is CASSYGAGGRVRQFF. For the CDR3, the DNA is TGTGCCAGCAGCTATGGGGCAGGGGGCAGGGTGCGGCAGTTCTTC.

The rearrangement uses TRBV29-1 and TRBJ1-4, with D unclear. Trimming left V 4 bases short and J 8 bases short, with 5 bases between. The CDR3 loop spans 10 amino acids. CDR1 is SQVTM and CDR2 is ANQGSEA in the germline V gene. CDR3 nucleotide sequence: TGCAGCGTTGGCGGAGAAAAACTGTTTTTT. It yields the protein CSVGGEKLFF.

CDR3 nucleotides: TGTGCCACCAGCACCTCCAGGGTTTCTGAAGCTTTCTTT. Protein: CATSTSRVSEAFF. The V and J genes are TRBV15 and TRBJ1-1; D perhaps matches TRBD1 (5 bases). CDR1 LNHNV and CDR2 YYDKDF come from the germline V gene (reference sequence). This CDR3 spans 13 amino acids. The V end lost 4 bases, the J end lost 6 bases, and 12 bases lay between the germline ends.

The rearrangement uses TRBV7-9 and TRBJ1-6, with 12 positions matching TRBD1. From germline, CDR1 is SEHNR and CDR2 FQNEAQ (reference sequence). The CDR3 is made up of 15 amino acids. V lost 4 bases and J lost 7; bases outside the gene matches: 2. The CDR3 DNA follows: TGTGCCAGCAGCTCGGGACAGGGGGCGAATTCACCCCTCCACTTT. Its protein is CASSSGQGANSPLHF.

The count of this clone is one. The chain has TRBV21-1 and TRBJ2-1; TRBD2, the table's D call, was not compared with the DNA. TRBV21-1 is noted as a pseudogene. This CDR3 spans 17 amino acids. The CDR3 here is CASIPGNSGSSYNEQFF. Written as DNA, the CDR3 is TGTGCCAGCATCCCGGGGAATAGCGGGAGCTCCTACAATGAGCAGTTCTTC.

The genes are TRBV4-1 and TRBJ1-3; D unclear. The germline gives CDR1 MGHRA, CDR2 YSYEKL. This CDR3 is built from 15 residues. V was shortened by 5 bases and J by 1 base, with 12 bases between the two germline ends. The DNA of the CDR3 is TGCGCCAGCAGCACCACAGCCATTTCTGGAAACACCATATATTTT. It encodes CASSTTAISGNTIYF.

The rearrangement uses TRBV5-1 and TRBJ1-4, with D possibly TRBD1 on 5 matching bases. The CDR3 is made up of 15 amino acids. V was pared by 4 bases and J by 9 bases, with 19 bases between. Germline CDR1 is SGHRS and CDR2 is YFSETQ. In nucleotides, the CDR3 is TGCGCCAGCAGCAAGACCGGGACCGACGAGCAAAAACTGTTTTTT. It yields the protein CASSKTGTDEQKLFF.

The CDR3 bases are TGCAGTGCTAGACAAGACAGGGGAGCTTTCTTT. This sequence encodes CSARQDRGAFF. The chain uses TRBV20-1 and TRBJ1-1; 8 bases match TRBD1. V lost 2 bases to trimming and J lost 10 bases; unmatched junction nucleotides: 3. The CDR3 runs to 11 residues. Germline V gene sequence: CDR1 DFQATT, CDR2 SNEGSKA (reference sequence).

V gene TRBV4-1 combines with J gene TRBJ1-2, with D uncertain. V lost 0 bases and J 7 bases, leaving 9 bases between the germline ends. Germline CDR1 reads MGHRA; CDR2 reads YSYEKL. CDR3 length equals 13 residues. The CDR3: CASSQDTLAGYTF. CDR3 sequence (DNA): TGCGCCAGCAGCCAAGACACCCTAGCTGGCTACACCTTC.